The rows below give T cell receptor beta chains drawn from one sample of a study of cytomegalovirus exposure and HLA in healthy donors. Only in-frame clones appear in the TCRdb table, and some are missing; sequencing was by immunoSEQ multiplex PCR. The sample holds 140,000 to 150,000 clones, 76% seen once. The sample consisted of PBMCs. Receptors were obtained from a man aged 40-55 years in good health and CMV-seronegative. Both conserved end residues are part of each CDR3. The D gene is left open where the match is weak. A clone size is listed for some rows: how often the clone was seen (once, few, many), or a class if it is expanded.

abundance,v_gene,d_gene,j_gene,CDR3nt,CDR3aa
-,TRBV7-9,-,TRBJ2-5,TGTGCCAGCACCCCGAGTGGAGAGACCCAGTACTTC,CASTPSGETQYF
-,TRBV7-9,-,TRBJ2-3,TGTGCCAGCAGCTCGAGTGGGGCACGCCCCACAGATACGCAGTATTTT,CASSSSGARPTDTQYF
-,TRBV11-3,TRBD2,TRBJ2-7,TGTGCCAGCAGCGGGACTAGCGGGGGAACCTACGAGCAGTACTTC,CASSGTSGGTYEQYF
-,TRBV6-4,TRBD1,TRBJ2-1,TGTGCCAGCAGTGCTGGACAGGGGGCCCACAATGAGCAGTTCTTC,CASSAGQGAHNEQFF
-,TRBV28,-,TRBJ2-7,TGTGCCAGCAGTTTGCGGCAGGGGGGCAACCCGAGCTCCTACGAGCAGTACTTC,CASSLRQGGNPSSYEQYF
-,TRBV23-1,TRBD1,TRBJ2-4,TGCGCCAGCAGTCTAATCCCCGGGACAGGTCCCCGATTAGTCAAAAACATTCAGTACTTC,CASSLIPGTGPRLVKNIQYF
-,TRBV5-1,-,TRBJ1-1,TGCGCCAGCAGCTTGCAGGGGACTGAAGCTTTCTTT,CASSLQGTEAFF
-,TRBV27,TRBD1,TRBJ2-7,TGTGCCAGCAGTTTATCGGGACAGATTTACGAGCAGTACTTC,CASSLSGQIYEQYF
-,TRBV7-9,-,TRBJ2-3,TGTGCCAGCAGCCACAGGGGGGGAGGGGATACGCAGTATTTT,CASSHRGGGDTQYF
-,TRBV6-6,-,TRBJ1-3,TGTGCCAGCAGACAGGTTCTCTCTGGAAACACCATATATTTT,CASRQVLSGNTIYF
-,TRBV6-1,-,TRBJ2-1,TGTGCCAGCAGTCCCCTTGCGGGAACTTACAATGAGCAGTTCTTC,CASSPLAGTYNEQFF
-,TRBV27,TRBD2,TRBJ2-1,TGTGCCAGCAGTTCGAGAGCACTAGCGGGGTATTCCTACAATGAGCAGTTCTTC,CASSSRALAGYSYNEQFF
-,TRBV4-3,-,TRBJ2-7,TGCGCCAGCAGCCAAGTCTTCGAGGGGGCGGGGGAGCAGTACTTC,CASSQVFEGAGEQYF
-,TRBV7-9,-,TRBJ1-2,TGTGCCAGCAGACCGGACGGGGATTTCTATGGCTACACCTTC,CASRPDGDFYGYTF
many,TRBV7-9,-,TRBJ2-7,TGTGCCAGCAGCTTAATCGGACAGAAAACCTACGAGCAGTACTTC,CASSLIGQKTYEQYF
few,TRBV7-2,TRBD1,TRBJ2-2,TGTGCCAGCAGCTTACGAACAGGGGGCACCGGGGAGCTGTTTTTT,CASSLRTGGTGELFF
-,TRBV19,TRBD1,TRBJ2-5,TGTGCCAGTAGTCCCGACAGGGGGTTTCGGCAAGAGACCCAGTACTTC,CASSPDRGFRQETQYF
-,TRBV9,-,TRBJ2-5,TGTGCCAGCAGCGCCGGGGACACCTTAATGGAGCAGTACTTC,CASSAGDTLMEQYF
-,TRBV7-3,TRBD1,TRBJ2-5,TGTGCCAGCAGCTTAACAGGGGGCGAAGAGACCCAGTACTTC,CASSLTGGEETQYF
-,TRBV6-4,TRBD2,TRBJ2-3,TGTGCCAGCAGTGAGACTAGCGCAAGCACAGATACGCAGTATTTT,CASSETSASTDTQYF
-,TRBV28,-,TRBJ1-1,TGTGCCAGCAGATTAGGGAGGCTGAACACTGAAGCTTTCTTT,CASRLGRLNTEAFF
-,TRBV7-3,TRBD1,TRBJ2-7,TGTGCCAGCAGCTTAAAGGGACAGAGCGAGCAGTACTTC,CASSLKGQSEQYF
-,TRBV2,-,TRBJ1-4,TGTGCCAGCTTTTCTGGCCGGACGACAGCAACTAATGAAAAACTGTTTTTT,CASFSGRTTATNEKLFF
-,TRBV4-1,-,TRBJ2-7,TGCGCCAGCAGCCAAGACTTAGAAAGCTCCTACGAGCAGTACTTC,CASSQDLESSYEQYF
-,TRBV19,-,TRBJ1-5,TGTGCCAGTAGGTCGGGTAGCAATCAGCCCCAGCATTTT,CASRSGSNQPQHF
-,TRBV6-6,TRBD2,TRBJ2-7,TGTGCCAGCAGTTACCCCCCGGGAGGGTCTTGGTACGAGCAGTACTTC,CASSYPPGGSWYEQYF
-,TRBV18,-,TRBJ2-7,TGTGCCAGCTCAGGACAGAGCTCCTACGAGCAGTACTTC,CASSGQSSYEQYF
once,TRBV28,TRBD1,TRBJ1-1,TGTGCCAGCAGTGCAGGACAGGGGGCCACTGAAGCTTTCTTT,CASSAGQGATEAFF
-,TRBV4-2,TRBD1,TRBJ2-5,TGTGCCAGCAGCCAAGAGCCGGGACAGGGTAGCGAGACCCAGTACTTC,CASSQEPGQGSETQYF